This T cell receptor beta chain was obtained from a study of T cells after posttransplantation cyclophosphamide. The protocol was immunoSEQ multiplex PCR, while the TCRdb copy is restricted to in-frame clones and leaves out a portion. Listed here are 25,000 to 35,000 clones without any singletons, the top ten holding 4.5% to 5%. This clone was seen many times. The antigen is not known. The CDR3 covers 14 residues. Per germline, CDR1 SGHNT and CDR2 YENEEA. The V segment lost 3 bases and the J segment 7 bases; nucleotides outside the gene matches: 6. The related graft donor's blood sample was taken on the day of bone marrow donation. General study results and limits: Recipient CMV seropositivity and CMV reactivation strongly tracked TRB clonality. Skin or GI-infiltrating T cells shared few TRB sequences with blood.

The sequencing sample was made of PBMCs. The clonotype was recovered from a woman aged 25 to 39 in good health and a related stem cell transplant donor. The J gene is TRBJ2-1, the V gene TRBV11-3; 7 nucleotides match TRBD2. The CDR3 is CASSFGGEFNEQFF. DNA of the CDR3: TGTGCCAGCAGCTTTGGGGGGGAGTTTAATGAGCAGTTCTTC.